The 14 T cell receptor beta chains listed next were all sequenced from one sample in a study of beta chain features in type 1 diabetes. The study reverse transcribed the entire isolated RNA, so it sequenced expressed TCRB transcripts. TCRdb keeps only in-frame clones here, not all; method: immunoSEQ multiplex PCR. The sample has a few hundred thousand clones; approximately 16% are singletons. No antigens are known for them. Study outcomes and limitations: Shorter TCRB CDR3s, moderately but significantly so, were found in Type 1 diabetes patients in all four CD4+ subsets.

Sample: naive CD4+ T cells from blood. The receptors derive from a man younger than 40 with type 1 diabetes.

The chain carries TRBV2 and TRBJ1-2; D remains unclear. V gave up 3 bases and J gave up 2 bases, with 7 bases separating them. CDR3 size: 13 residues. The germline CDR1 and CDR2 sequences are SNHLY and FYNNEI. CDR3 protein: CASSDDGNYGYTF. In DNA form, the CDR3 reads TGTGCCAGCAGTGACGACGGCAACTATGGCTACACCTTC.

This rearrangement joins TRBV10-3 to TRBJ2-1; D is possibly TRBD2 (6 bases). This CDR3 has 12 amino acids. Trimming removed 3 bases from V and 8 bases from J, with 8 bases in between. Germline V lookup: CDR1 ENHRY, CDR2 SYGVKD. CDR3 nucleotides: TGTGCCATCAGTGAACTAGCAGATGAGCAGTTCTTC. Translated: CAISELADEQFF.

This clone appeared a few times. CDR3 amino acids: CASSLQGQGNGYTF. The CDR3 nucleotides are TGTGCCAGCAGCTTGCAGGGACAGGGAAATGGCTACACCTTC. V and J are TRBV5-4 and TRBJ1-2, with 9 bases that match TRBD1. This CDR3 is 14 amino acids long. Trimming removed 1 base from V and 6 bases from J; junction bases left unmatched: 4. Germline loops: CDR1 SGHNT, CDR2 YYREEE (reference sequence).

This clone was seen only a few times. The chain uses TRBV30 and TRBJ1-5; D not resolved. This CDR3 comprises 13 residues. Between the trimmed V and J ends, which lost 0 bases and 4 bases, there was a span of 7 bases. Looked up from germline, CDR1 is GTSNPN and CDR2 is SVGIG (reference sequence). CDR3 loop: CAWSVWENQPQHF. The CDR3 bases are TGTGCCTGGAGTGTGTGGGAAAATCAGCCCCAGCATTTT.

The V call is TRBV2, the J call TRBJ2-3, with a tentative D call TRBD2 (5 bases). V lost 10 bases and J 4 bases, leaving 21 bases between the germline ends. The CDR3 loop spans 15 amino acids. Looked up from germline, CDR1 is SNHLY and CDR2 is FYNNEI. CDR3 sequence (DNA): TGTGCCACCTCGACACGAATGCCTAGCTCAGATACGCAGTATTTT. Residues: CATSTRMPSSDTQYF.

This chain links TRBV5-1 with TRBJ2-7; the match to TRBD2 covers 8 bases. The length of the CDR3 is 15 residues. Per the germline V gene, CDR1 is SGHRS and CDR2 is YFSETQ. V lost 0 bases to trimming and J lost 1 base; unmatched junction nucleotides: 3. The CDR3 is CASSLAAGGSYEQYF. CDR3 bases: TGCGCCAGCAGCTTGGCCGCGGGAGGATCCTACGAGCAGTACTTC.

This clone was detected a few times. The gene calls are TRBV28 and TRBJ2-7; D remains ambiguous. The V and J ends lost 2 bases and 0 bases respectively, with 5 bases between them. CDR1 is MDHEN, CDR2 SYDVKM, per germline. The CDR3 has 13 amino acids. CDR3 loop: CASSLGTSYEQYF. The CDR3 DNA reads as TGTGCCAGCAGTTTAGGCACCTCCTACGAGCAGTACTTC.

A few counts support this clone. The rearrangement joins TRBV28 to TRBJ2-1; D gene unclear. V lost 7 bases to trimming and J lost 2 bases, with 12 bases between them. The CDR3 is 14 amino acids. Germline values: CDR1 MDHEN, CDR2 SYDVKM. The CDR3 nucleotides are TGTGCCAGCAACCGGGCCATACCCTACAATGAGCAGTTCTTC. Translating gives CASNRAIPYNEQFF.

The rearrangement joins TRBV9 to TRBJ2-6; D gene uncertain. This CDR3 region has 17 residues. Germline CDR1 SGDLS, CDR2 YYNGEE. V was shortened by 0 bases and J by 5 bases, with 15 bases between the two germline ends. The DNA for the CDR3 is TGTGCCAGCAGCGTAGCGCTCGGCGGTAGGTGGGCCAACGTCCTGACTTTC. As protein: CASSVALGGRWANVLTF.

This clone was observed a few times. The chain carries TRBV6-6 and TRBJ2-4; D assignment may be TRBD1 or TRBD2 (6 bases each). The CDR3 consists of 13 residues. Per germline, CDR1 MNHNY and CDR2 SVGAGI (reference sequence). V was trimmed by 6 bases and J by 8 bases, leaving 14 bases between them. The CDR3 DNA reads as TGTGCCAGCAGAGTACAGGGAGGAGACATTCAGTACTTC. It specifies CASRVQGGDIQYF.

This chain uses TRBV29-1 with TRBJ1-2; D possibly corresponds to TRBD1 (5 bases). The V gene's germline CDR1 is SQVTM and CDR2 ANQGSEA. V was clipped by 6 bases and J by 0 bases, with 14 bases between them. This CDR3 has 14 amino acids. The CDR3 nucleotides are TGCAGCGTATCTAGACAGTTCTCTAACTATGGCTACACCTTC. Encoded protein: CSVSRQFSNYGYTF.

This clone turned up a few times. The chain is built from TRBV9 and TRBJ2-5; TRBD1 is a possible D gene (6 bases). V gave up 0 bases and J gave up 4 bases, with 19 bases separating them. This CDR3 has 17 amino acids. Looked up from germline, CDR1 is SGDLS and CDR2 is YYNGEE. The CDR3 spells CASSVAGRGGVGETQYF. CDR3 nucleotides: TGTGCCAGCAGCGTAGCGGGCAGGGGTGGAGTTGGAGAGACCCAGTACTTC.

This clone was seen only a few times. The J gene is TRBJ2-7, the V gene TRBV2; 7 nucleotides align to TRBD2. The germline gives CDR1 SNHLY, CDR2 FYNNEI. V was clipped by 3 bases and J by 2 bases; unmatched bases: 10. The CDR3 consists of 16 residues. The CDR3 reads CASSERSSGATYEQYF. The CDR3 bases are TGTGCCAGCAGTGAGCGGTCTAGCGGTGCTACCTACGAGCAGTACTTC. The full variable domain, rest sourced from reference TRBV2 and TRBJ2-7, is EPEVTQTPSHQVTQMGQEVILRCVPISNHLYFYWYRQILGQKVEFLVSFYNNEISEKSEIFDDQFSVERPDGSNFTLKIRSTKLEDSAMYFCASSERSSGATYEQYFGPGTRLTVT.

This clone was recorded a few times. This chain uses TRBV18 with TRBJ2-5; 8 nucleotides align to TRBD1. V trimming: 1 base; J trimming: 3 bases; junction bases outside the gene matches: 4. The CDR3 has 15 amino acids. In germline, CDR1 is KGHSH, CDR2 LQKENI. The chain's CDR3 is CASSPLQGAKETQYF. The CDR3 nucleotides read TGTGCCAGCTCACCACTTCAGGGGGCCAAAGAGACCCAGTACTTC.